The 25 T cell receptor beta chains in this list originate from one sample, sequenced in a study of cytomegalovirus exposure and HLA in healthy donors. In the PCR, 60 Vbeta and 13 Jbeta primers were used. TCRdb's copy holds only in-frame clones and misses some; the assay was immunoSEQ multiplex PCR. The sample shows 120,000 or so clones, roughly four fifths of them seen only once. Sequencing input: PBMCs. The source of these receptors is a man younger than 35 in good health and CMV-seronegative.

The chain has TRBV15 and TRBJ2-1; TRBD1 aligns across 7 bases. The V gene end was trimmed by 5 bases and the J gene end by 7 bases; junction bases not matched to a gene: 11. In germline, CDR1 is LNHNV, CDR2 YYDKDF (reference sequence). The CDR3 covers 15 residues. The CDR3 region is CATSRVAGGGNEQFF. In nucleotides, the CDR3 is TGTGCCACCAGCCGAGTGGCAGGGGGTGGGAATGAGCAGTTCTTC.

A few counts support this clone. V usage is TRBV7-2 and J usage is TRBJ2-3; TRBD2 aligns across 10 bases. CDR1 and CDR2 from the germline V gene are SGHTA and FQGNSA. CDR3 length equals 15 residues. V shed 6 bases, J shed 1 base, and the junction held 4 bases outside the gene matches. In nucleotides, the CDR3 is TGTGCCAGCAGGCTAGCGGGGGCGGGCACAGATACGCAGTATTTT. Residues: CASRLAGAGTDTQYF.

V and J are TRBV7-9 and TRBJ2-6; 10 bases agree with TRBD1. Germline CDR1 is SEHNR and CDR2 is FQNEAQ (reference sequence). The CDR3 has 19 amino acids. V dropped 4 bases and J dropped 0; count of bases not matched to a gene: 9. The CDR3: CASSSRDRGPRSGANVLTF. CDR3 bases: TGTGCCAGCAGCTCTAGGGACAGGGGTCCCCGCTCTGGGGCCAACGTCCTGACTTTC. Full variable domain (missing parts from reference TRBV7-9 and TRBJ2-6): DTGVSQNPRHKITKRGQNVTFRCDPISEHNRLYWYRQTLGQGPEFLTYFQNEAQLEKSRLLSDRFSAERPKGSFSTLEIQRTEQGDSAMYLCASSSRDRGPRSGANVLTFGAGSRLTVL.

This clone was counted once. The CDR3: CASSTRDRENAFF. CDR3 sequence (DNA): TGCGCCAGCAGCACACGGGACAGGGAGAATGCTTTCTTT. The rearrangement joins TRBV5-1 to TRBJ1-1; 9 nucleotides align to TRBD1. Trimming removed 4 bases from V and 11 bases from J; junction bases left unmatched: 9. CDR3 length equals 13 residues. The germline gives CDR1 SGHRS, CDR2 YFSETQ.

The rearrangement links TRBV13 to TRBJ1-4; no definite D call. Germline CDR1 PRHDT, CDR2 FYEKMQ (reference sequence). Deletions cut 5 bases from V and 7 bases from J, with 14 bases between. The CDR3 contains 14 residues. The CDR3 coding sequence is TGTGCCAGCAGCCCGCGGGGTTTAAGTGAAAAACTGTTTTTT. Amino acids: CASSPRGLSEKLFF.

The gene calls are TRBV19 and TRBJ2-2, with 7 bases lining up with TRBD1. This CDR3 has 16 residues. The junction had 9 bases not matched to a gene; V was cut back by 5 bases and J by 3 bases. Germline CDR1 reads LNHDA; CDR2 reads SQIVND (reference sequence). The CDR3 spells CASSFYRGSDTGELFF. The CDR3 DNA sequence: TGTGCCAGTAGTTTTTACAGGGGATCGGACACCGGGGAGCTGTTTTTT.

This clone was seen only a few times. The chain carries TRBV10-1 and TRBJ1-1; 8 nucleotides match TRBD1. After removal of 5 bases from V and 5 bases from J, the junction contained 4 bases not matched to a gene. This CDR3 region has 13 residues. CDR1 and CDR2 (germline): WNHNN, SYGVQD (reference sequence). The CDR3 DNA is TGCGCCAGCAGTCAGGGGGCCAGGACTGAAGCTTTCTTT. Translation gives CASSQGARTEAFF.

The J gene is TRBJ2-5, the V gene TRBV7-2; 9 bases match TRBD2. The CDR3 spans 15 residues. With 3 bases clipped from V and 5 bases from J, the junction kept 7 bases outside the gene matches. Germline V gene data show CDR1 as SGHTA and CDR2 as FQGNSA. The CDR3 reads CASSLSTSGKETQYF. Here the CDR3 DNA reads TGTGCCAGCAGCTTGTCGACTAGCGGTAAGGAGACCCAGTACTTC.

This chain connects TRBV7-9 to TRBJ2-1, with TRBD1 identical over 9 bases. The V and J ends lost 5 bases and 1 base, in that order; junction bases with no gene match: 9. The CDR3 totals 17 residues. The V gene's germline CDR1 is SEHNR and CDR2 FQNEAQ (reference sequence). As DNA, the CDR3 is TGTGCCAGCAGCCCCGGGACAGGGAGCTTGTCCTACAATGAGCAGTTCTTC. Its protein is CASSPGTGSLSYNEQFF.

The chain couples TRBV2 to TRBJ2-3, with D hard to call. Trimming removed 5 bases from V and 6 bases from J, with 9 bases in between. CDR3 length: 12 amino acids. CDR1 and CDR2 (germline): SNHLY, FYNNEI. The CDR3 is CASSQNSDTQYF. For the CDR3, the DNA is TGTGCCAGCAGTCAGAACAGTGATACGCAGTATTTT.

This clone was picked up one time. The chain couples TRBV7-9 to TRBJ2-7; 7 nucleotides match TRBD2. V dropped 4 bases and J dropped 7; count of bases not matched to a gene: 10. The CDR3 spans 14 residues. The V gene's germline CDR1 is SEHNR and CDR2 FQNEAQ (reference sequence). CDR3 loop: CASSSGGGPREQYF. DNA for the CDR3: TGTGCCAGCAGCTCGGGGGGAGGCCCTAGGGAGCAGTACTTC.

The V gene is TRBV7-9, the J gene TRBJ1-1; a possible D gene is TRBD1 (6 bases). This CDR3 region has 15 residues. Germline CDR1 reads SEHNR; CDR2 reads FQNEAQ (reference sequence). V lost 2 bases and J lost 0, with 10 bases in between. CDR3 sequence reads: CASSLQQGMNTEAFF. The CDR3 bases are TGTGCCAGCAGCTTACAACAGGGCATGAACACTGAAGCTTTCTTT.

The V gene is TRBV4-1, the J gene TRBJ2-3; 11 bases match TRBD2. V lost 5 bases and J lost 1; bases outside the gene matches: 11. CDR3 length: 18 amino acids. The V gene's germline CDR1 is MGHRA and CDR2 YSYEKL. The CDR3 DNA sequence: TGCGCCAGCAGCAACGGGGTAGCGGGGGGGCTGGGCACAGATACGCAGTATTTT. Protein sequence: CASSNGVAGGLGTDTQYF.

J is TRBJ2-2 and V is TRBV9; 7 bases align to TRBD1. V lost 7 bases, J lost 7 bases, and 13 bases stayed unmatched. The CDR3 is 15 amino acids. Germline V CDR1 and CDR2: SGDLS, YYNGEE. The CDR3 region is CASGPTGQSLGELFF. The CDR3 DNA sequence: TGTGCCAGCGGACCTACGGGACAGAGCCTCGGGGAGCTGTTTTTT.

The rearrangement uses TRBV18 and TRBJ2-1, with TRBD2 matching 9 bases. Germline CDR1 is KGHSH and CDR2 is LQKENI. The CDR3 has 15 residues. Trimming removed 2 bases from V and 3 bases from J; junction bases left unmatched: 2. The CDR3 reads CASSPRTSDYNEQFF. The DNA for the CDR3 is TGTGCCAGCTCACCAAGGACTAGCGACTACAATGAGCAGTTCTTC.

V and J are TRBV7-9 and TRBJ1-2; 8 bases are a match to TRBD1. This CDR3 has 15 amino acids. Germline assignment: CDR1 SEHNR and CDR2 FQNEAQ (reference sequence). CDR3 sequence (DNA): TGTGCTCAAGGGACAGGCAATCGCCTATGGTATGGCTACACCTTC. Translation: CAQGTGNRLWYGYTF.

This clone was found a few times. This same CDR3 is encoded by further DNA sequences in the sample. The chain recombines TRBV14 with TRBJ2-1; 11 bases line up with TRBD2. Losses at the gene ends were 4 bases for V and 7 bases for J; bases not matched to a gene: 6. The CDR3 contains 15 residues. In germline, CDR1 is SGHDN, CDR2 FVKESK. CDR3 sequence (DNA): TGTGCCAGCAGCCGTAGCGGGGGGGCGGGGAATGAGCAGTTCTTC. Translation: CASSRSGGAGNEQFF.

As concerns this clone: Germline is not matched at one junction end, which may reflect a read error. V usage is TRBV29-1 and J usage is TRBJ1-1, with D tentatively TRBD1 (5 bases). This CDR3 comprises 10 residues. In germline, CDR1 is SQVTM, CDR2 ANQGSEA. CDR3 amino acids: CSVEEGRRDF. CDR3 in DNA: TGCAGCGTTGAAGAGGGGCGGCGGGACTTT.

The chain links TRBV6-1 to TRBJ2-2; tentative D call: TRBD1 (6 bases). This CDR3 region has 14 residues. CDR1 and CDR2 from the germline V gene are MNHNS and SASEGT. V was shortened by 7 bases and J by 3 bases, with 12 bases between the two germline ends. The CDR3 DNA reads TGTGCCAGCAATATCAACAGGGACACCGGGGAGCTGTTTTTT. It yields the protein CASNINRDTGELFF.

The chain uses TRBV4-1 and TRBJ1-3, with D uncertain. The CDR3 runs 15 residues. CDR1 is MGHRA and CDR2 is YSYEKL in the germline V gene. Trimming shortened V by 0 bases and J by 4 bases, and 10 bases separated the two germline ends. CDR3 protein: CASSQDSTGGNTIYF. CDR3 bases: TGCGCCAGCAGCCAAGACTCGACGGGGGGAAACACCATATATTTT.

This clone was detected a few times. The rearrangement uses TRBV5-1 and TRBJ2-1; TRBD2 matches 10 bases. J was trimmed by 5 bases and V by 4 bases; bases with no gene match: 9. Germline lookup yields CDR1 SGHRS and CDR2 YFSETQ. The CDR3 consists of 16 residues. The CDR3 coding sequence is TGCGCCAGCAGCACCCCTCGGACTAGCGGCAACAATGAGCAGTTCTTC. It specifies CASSTPRTSGNNEQFF. Looking up the rest from reference TRBV5-1 and TRBJ2-1 gives the full variable domain: KAGVTQTPRYLIKTRGQQVTLSCSPISGHRSVSWYQQTPGQGLQFLFEYFSETQRNKGNFPGRFSGRQFSNSRSEMNVSTLELGDSALYLCASSTPRTSGNNEQFFGPGTRLTVL.

This clone has a single count. The chain combines TRBV11-2 with TRBJ2-4; no definite D call. V lost 1 base to trimming and J lost 3 bases, with 13 bases between them. CDR1 is SGHAT and CDR2 is FQNNGV in the germline V gene. The CDR3 runs to 16 residues. CDR3 in DNA: TGTGCCAGCAGCTTAGGGAGAGAATCATACAAAAACATTCAGTACTTC. This codes for CASSLGRESYKNIQYF.

The genes are TRBV5-1 and TRBJ1-5, with D perhaps matching TRBD1 (5 bases). The ends were cut back, 4 bases at V and 6 bases at J, with 14 bases in the middle. The CDR3 is 14 residues long. The germline V gene has CDR1 SGHRS and CDR2 YFSETQ. CDR3 region: CASSPRSGGQPQHF. The DNA of the CDR3 is TGCGCCAGCAGCCCTAGGTCGGGGGGTCAGCCCCAGCATTTT.

This chain links TRBV4-3 with TRBJ1-4; the D gene is possibly TRBD1 (6 bases). The CDR3 covers 15 residues. V was cut by 2 bases and J by 5 bases, with 12 bases left in between. The V gene's germline CDR1 is LGHNA and CDR2 YSLEER. The CDR3 is CASSQSDRLNEKLFF. The CDR3, as DNA: TGCGCCAGCAGCCAATCAGACAGGTTAAATGAAAAACTGTTTTTT.

This clone turned up a few times. The rearrangement links TRBV5-6 to TRBJ2-5, with 7 bases aligning to TRBD2. The CDR3 totals 14 residues. J gave up 4 bases and V 5 bases, and 8 bases lay outside the gene matches. Germline CDR1 and CDR2: SGHDT and YYEEEE. CDR3 loop: CASSASGEGETQYF. The CDR3 DNA sequence: TGTGCCAGCAGTGCCTCGGGGGAGGGAGAGACCCAGTACTTC. The whole variable domain, remainder taken from reference TRBV5-6 and TRBJ2-5, is DAGVTQSPTHLIKTRGQQVTLRCSPKSGHDTVSWYQQALGQGPQFIFQYYEEEERQRGNFPDRFSGHQFPNYSSELNVNALLLGDSALYLCASSASGEGETQYFGPGTRLLVL.